This is a list of T cell receptor beta chains from one sample in a study of blood T cell repertoires in COVID-19. TCRdb keeps only in-frame clones here, not all; method: immunoSEQ multiplex PCR. Among fewer than 300,000 clones listed, 90% were seen once. Sequencing was carried out using PBMCs or T cells enriched from blood (not recorded which). The origin of the receptors is a woman aged 30 to 39 who had recovered from COVID-19. Each CDR3 is given with its conserved first and last residue. Fields, in order: J gene, clone size, D gene, V gene, CDR3 DNA, CDR3 protein. D genes are given only for firm matches. Not every row has a clone size; where given, it reads once, few, many or a size class.

j_call: TRBJ2-1
clone_size: few
d_call: NA
v_call: TRBV2
cdr3_nt: TGTGCCAGCAGTCAAAATGAGCAGTTCTTC
cdr3_aa: CASSQNEQFF

j_call: TRBJ1-1
clone_size: NA
d_call: NA
v_call: TRBV12-3/TRBV12-4
cdr3_nt: TGTGCCAGCAGTGCACAGGAATTAACCCGGGCTTTCTTT
cdr3_aa: CASSAQELTRAFF

j_call: TRBJ2-1
clone_size: NA
d_call: TRBD1
v_call: TRBV6-4
cdr3_nt: TGTGCCAGCAGCTCCGGGACAGGGGGCAATGAGCAGTTCTTC
cdr3_aa: CASSSGTGGNEQFF

j_call: TRBJ1-1
clone_size: NA
d_call: TRBD1
v_call: TRBV5-4
cdr3_nt: TGTGCCAGCAGCTTGGCCAACAGGGGGGACACTGAAGCTTTCTTT
cdr3_aa: CASSLANRGDTEAFF

j_call: TRBJ2-2
clone_size: NA
d_call: NA
v_call: TRBV7-2
cdr3_nt: TGTGCCAGCAGCTTATTTTGGCAGACCCAGCGACCCGGGGAGCTGTTTTTT
cdr3_aa: CASSLFWQTQRPGELFF

j_call: TRBJ2-2
clone_size: NA
d_call: NA
v_call: TRBV5-1
cdr3_nt: TGCGCCAGCAGCCCCCGCCCGGGACGGGAGTTCGTCGGGGAGCTGTTTTTT
cdr3_aa: CASSPRPGREFVGELFF

j_call: TRBJ1-6
clone_size: NA
d_call: NA
v_call: TRBV10-3
cdr3_nt: TGTGCCATCAGTGCCGAGACAGTCTTTAATTCACCCCTCCACTTT
cdr3_aa: CAISAETVFNSPLHF

j_call: TRBJ2-3
clone_size: NA
d_call: NA
v_call: TRBV6-1
cdr3_nt: TGTGCCAGCAGTGAAGCGTACACAGATACGCAGTATTTT
cdr3_aa: CASSEAYTDTQYF

j_call: TRBJ2-5
clone_size: NA
d_call: TRBD1
v_call: TRBV2
cdr3_nt: TGTGCCAGCAGTGTCATGGGACAGGGGGTCACAACGACCCAGTACTTC
cdr3_aa: CASSVMGQGVTTTQYF

j_call: TRBJ1-6
clone_size: NA
d_call: NA
v_call: TRBV28
cdr3_nt: TGTGCCAGCAGCCCCGGCGGCCCAATTTATAATTCACCCCTCCACTTT
cdr3_aa: CASSPGGPIYNSPLHF

j_call: TRBJ1-5
clone_size: NA
d_call: TRBD1
v_call: TRBV2
cdr3_nt: TGTGCCAGCAGGTCCGGGACAGGTAGCAATCAGCCCCAGCATTTT
cdr3_aa: CASRSGTGSNQPQHF

j_call: TRBJ2-5
clone_size: NA
d_call: TRBD2
v_call: TRBV5-4
cdr3_nt: TGTGCCAGCAGCATGGGGGCTAGCGGGAAACAAGAGACCCAGTACTTC
cdr3_aa: CASSMGASGKQETQYF

j_call: TRBJ2-6
clone_size: NA
d_call: NA
v_call: TRBV27
cdr3_nt: TGTGCCAGCCTCCCCCTGGGGGGTGGGGCCAACGTCCTGACTTTC
cdr3_aa: CASLPLGGGANVLTF

j_call: TRBJ2-3
clone_size: NA
d_call: NA
v_call: TRBV5-1
cdr3_nt: TGCGCCAGCAGCTTGGACGGGAGAGTCACAGATACGCAGTATTTT
cdr3_aa: CASSLDGRVTDTQYF

j_call: TRBJ2-5
clone_size: once
d_call: TRBD2
v_call: TRBV5-6
cdr3_nt: TGTGCCAGCAGCTTGCCGGCGGGAGGGAGACAGACCCAGTACTTC
cdr3_aa: CASSLPAGGRQTQYF

j_call: TRBJ2-3
clone_size: NA
d_call: NA
v_call: TRBV2
cdr3_nt: TGTGCCAGCAGTGACGAGGGAGATACGCAGTATTTT
cdr3_aa: CASSDEGDTQYF

j_call: TRBJ2-1
clone_size: NA
d_call: NA
v_call: TRBV10-3
cdr3_nt: TGTGCCATCAGTGAGTTGGGTAGCGTGAGGGAGCAGTTCTTC
cdr3_aa: CAISELGSVREQFF

j_call: TRBJ2-1
clone_size: NA
d_call: NA
v_call: TRBV6-1
cdr3_nt: TGTGCCAGCAGTGAAGTAGCAGGGGGGTCCTACAATGAGCAGTTCTTC
cdr3_aa: CASSEVAGGSYNEQFF

j_call: TRBJ1-5
clone_size: NA
d_call: NA
v_call: TRBV4-3
cdr3_nt: TGCGCCAGCAGCCAGTCAGGGGAAGGACAGCCCCAGCATTTT
cdr3_aa: CASSQSGEGQPQHF

j_call: TRBJ2-1
clone_size: once
d_call: TRBD2
v_call: TRBV9
cdr3_nt: TGTGCCAGCAGCACAAGCGGGGGGGCCCACAATGAGCAGTTCTTC
cdr3_aa: CASSTSGGAHNEQFF

j_call: TRBJ2-2
clone_size: NA
d_call: TRBD1
v_call: TRBV18
cdr3_nt: TGTGCCAGCTCTACGACAGGGGGCTCGACCGGGGAGCTGTTTTTT
cdr3_aa: CASSTTGGSTGELFF

j_call: TRBJ2-1
clone_size: NA
d_call: TRBD2
v_call: TRBV7-9
cdr3_nt: TGTGCCAGCAGCCCGGAGGGACTAGCTGATGAGCAGTTCTTC
cdr3_aa: CASSPEGLADEQFF

j_call: TRBJ1-5
clone_size: NA
d_call: NA
v_call: TRBV19
cdr3_nt: TGTGCCAGTAAAAAGGAGGAGGGAATTCAGCCCCAGCATTTT
cdr3_aa: CASKKEEGIQPQHF

j_call: TRBJ1-2
clone_size: NA
d_call: TRBD1
v_call: TRBV6-5
cdr3_nt: TGTGCCAGCAGTTACCTACAGGGGGGTGCGAGCTACACCTTC
cdr3_aa: CASSYLQGGASYTF

j_call: TRBJ2-4
clone_size: NA
d_call: TRBD2
v_call: TRBV25-1
cdr3_nt: TGTGCCAGCAGTGCCCTCGGGGGGTGGAACATTCAGTACTTC
cdr3_aa: CASSALGGWNIQYF

j_call: TRBJ2-7
clone_size: NA
d_call: TRBD2
v_call: TRBV28
cdr3_nt: TGTGCCAGCAGTTTATTGGCTAGCGGCCTCTCCTACGAGCAGTACTTC
cdr3_aa: CASSLLASGLSYEQYF